One T cell receptor (beta chain) is described in this entry. This entry belongs to a study of blood T cell repertoires in COVID-19. Turning to the study itself: Samples representing acute and convalescent COVID-19 were sourced from the United States, Italy and Spain.

Using immunoSEQ multiplex PCR, the repertoire was profiled, and TCRdb retains in-frame clones only, with some absent. This sample has hundreds of thousands of clones, with over 70% found just once. Germline values: CDR1 SGHAT, CDR2 FQNNGV. The CDR3 runs to 13 residues. V lost 0 bases and J lost 6, with 7 bases in between. This sequence was found in a human donor in a cohort sampled during active COVID-19. V is TRBV11-2 and J is TRBJ2-3, with D uncertain. Sequenced input: peripheral blood. The CDR3 DNA sequence: TGTGCCAGCAGCTTAGACCCAGTGGATACGCAGTATTTT. This encodes CASSLDPVDTQYF.